This paragraph covers one TCR beta chain sequence. Its specificity is not known. The sample originates from a study of OX40 agonist ivuxolimab in advanced cancers. About the study: Dose-escalation patients had hepatocellular carcinoma, melanoma, renal cell or head and neck cancer. Partial responses were achieved by three patients: one hepatocellular carcinoma, two cutaneous melanoma.

CDR3 length equals 15 residues. V was pared by 5 bases and J by 5 bases, with 5 bases of the junction left unmatched. Germline CDR1 and CDR2: SNHLY and FYNNEI. The repertoire was sequenced with immunoSEQ multiplex PCR; TCRdb's copy has only in-frame clones and lacks some. This sample carries tens of thousands of clones, more than 85% of them seen once, and the ten largest clones take about 0.45%. Overall study findings and caveats: Both CD4+ and CD8+ T cell populations in blood had undergone clonal expansion by week 6 at 0.1 to 3.0 mg/kg. Expanded clones belonging to CD8+ T cells outnumbered, on average, those of CD4+.

The receptor was derived from an adult with an advanced solid tumor such as melanoma, head and neck, liver or kidney cancer. Sample: CD4+ or CD8+ T cells sorted from blood, taken in a trial of the OX40 agonist ivuxolimab. The chain couples TRBV2 to TRBJ2-2; the match to TRBD1 covers 10 bases. The CDR3 region has the DNA TGTGCCAGCAGTAGGGACAGGGGAGGAACCGGGGAGCTGTTTTTT. It specifies CASSRDRGGTGELFF.